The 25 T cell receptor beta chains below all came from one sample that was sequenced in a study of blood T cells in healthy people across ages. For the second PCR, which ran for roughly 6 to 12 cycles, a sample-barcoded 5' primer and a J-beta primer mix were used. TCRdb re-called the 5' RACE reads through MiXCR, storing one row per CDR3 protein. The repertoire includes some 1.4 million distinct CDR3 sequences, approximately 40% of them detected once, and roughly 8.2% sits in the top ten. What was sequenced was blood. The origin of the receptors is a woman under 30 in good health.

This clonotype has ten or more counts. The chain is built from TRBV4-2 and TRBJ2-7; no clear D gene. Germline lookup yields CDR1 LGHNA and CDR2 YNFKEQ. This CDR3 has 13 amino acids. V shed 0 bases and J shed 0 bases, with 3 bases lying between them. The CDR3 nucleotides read TGTGCCAGCAGCCAAGATTACTCCTACGAGCAGTACTTC. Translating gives CASSQDYSYEQYF.

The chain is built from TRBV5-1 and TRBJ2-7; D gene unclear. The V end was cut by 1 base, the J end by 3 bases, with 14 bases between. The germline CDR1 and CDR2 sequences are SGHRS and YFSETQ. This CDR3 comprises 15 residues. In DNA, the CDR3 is TGCGCCAGCAGCTTGCAGCAAAGTTCAGGCTACGAGCAGTACTTC. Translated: CASSLQQSSGYEQYF.

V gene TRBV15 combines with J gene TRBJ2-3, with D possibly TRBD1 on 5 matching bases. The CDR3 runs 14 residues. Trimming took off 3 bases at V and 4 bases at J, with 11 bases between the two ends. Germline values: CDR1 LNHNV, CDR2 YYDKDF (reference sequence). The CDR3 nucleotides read TGTGCCACCAGCAGGGAGACAGTCGCAGATACGCAGTATTTT. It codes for CATSRETVADTQYF.

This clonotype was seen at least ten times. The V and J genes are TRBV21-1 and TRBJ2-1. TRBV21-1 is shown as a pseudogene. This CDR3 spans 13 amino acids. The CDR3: CASSRRRYNEQFF. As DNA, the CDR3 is TGTGCCAGCAGCCGACGGCGGTACAATGAGCAGTTCTTC.

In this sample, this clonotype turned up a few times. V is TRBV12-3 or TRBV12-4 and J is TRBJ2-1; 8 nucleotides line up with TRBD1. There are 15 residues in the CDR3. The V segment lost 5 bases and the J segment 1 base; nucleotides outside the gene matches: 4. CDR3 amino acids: CASSDRQGSYNEQFF. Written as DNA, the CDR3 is TGTGCCAGCAGTGATAGACAGGGGTCCTACAATGAGCAGTTCTTC.

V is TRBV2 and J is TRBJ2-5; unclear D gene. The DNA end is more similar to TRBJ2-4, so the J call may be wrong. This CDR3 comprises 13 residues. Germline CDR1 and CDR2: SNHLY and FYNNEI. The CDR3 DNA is TGTGCCAGCGAAGGATTTGACGAAACCATTCAGTACTTC. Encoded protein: CASEGFDETIQYF.

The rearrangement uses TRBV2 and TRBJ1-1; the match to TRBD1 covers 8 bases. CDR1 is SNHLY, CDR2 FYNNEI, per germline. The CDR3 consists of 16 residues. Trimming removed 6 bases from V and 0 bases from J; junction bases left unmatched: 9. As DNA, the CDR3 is TGTGCCAGCAGCCCCGGGACAGGACTAATGAACACTGAAGCTTTCTTT. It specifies CASSPGTGLMNTEAFF. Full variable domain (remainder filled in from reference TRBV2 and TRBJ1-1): EPEVTQTPSHQVTQMGQEVILRCVPISNHLYFYWYRQILGQKVEFLVSFYNNEISEKSEIFDDQFSVERPDGSNFTLKIRSTKLEDSAMYFCASSPGTGLMNTEAFFGQGTRLTVV.

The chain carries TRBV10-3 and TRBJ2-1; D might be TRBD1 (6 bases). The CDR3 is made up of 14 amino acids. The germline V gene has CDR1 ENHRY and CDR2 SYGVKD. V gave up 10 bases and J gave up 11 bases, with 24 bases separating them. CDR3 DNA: TGTGCCACCCAGGGGTTAATCATGGATAATAAGCAGTTCTTC. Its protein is CATQGLIMDNKQFF.

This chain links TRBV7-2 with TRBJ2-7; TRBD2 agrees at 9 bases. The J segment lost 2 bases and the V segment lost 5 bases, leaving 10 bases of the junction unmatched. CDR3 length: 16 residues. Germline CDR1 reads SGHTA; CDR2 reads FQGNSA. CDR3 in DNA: TGTGCCAGCAGCGCCCAGGGAGCGGGAGGCACCTACGAGCAGTACTTC. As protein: CASSAQGAGGTYEQYF.

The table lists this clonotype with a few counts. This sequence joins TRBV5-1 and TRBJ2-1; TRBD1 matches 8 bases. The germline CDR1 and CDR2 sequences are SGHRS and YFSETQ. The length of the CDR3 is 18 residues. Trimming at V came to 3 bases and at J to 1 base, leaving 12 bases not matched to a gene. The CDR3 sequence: CASSSGFFTGGSYNEQFF. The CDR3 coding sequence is TGCGCCAGCAGCTCAGGCTTCTTTACAGGGGGTTCCTACAATGAGCAGTTCTTC.

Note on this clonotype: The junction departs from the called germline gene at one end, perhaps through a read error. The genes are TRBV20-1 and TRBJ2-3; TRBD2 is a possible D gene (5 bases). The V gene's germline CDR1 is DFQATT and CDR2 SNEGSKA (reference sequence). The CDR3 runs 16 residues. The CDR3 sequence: CSAPQLKAASTETQYF. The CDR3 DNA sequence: TGCAGTGCCCCGCAACTTAAAGCGGCAAGCACAGAGACGCAGTATTTT.

CDR3 residues: CASRAKGQPQHF. The CDR3 bases are TGTGCCAGCAGAGCCAAGGGGCAGCCCCAGCATTTT. The V and J genes are TRBV6-6 and TRBJ1-5, with D possibly being TRBD1 (5 bases). CDR1 MNHNY and CDR2 SVGAGI come from the germline V gene (reference sequence). The CDR3 contains 12 residues. Trimming stripped 6 bases from V and 7 bases from J, with 10 bases between.

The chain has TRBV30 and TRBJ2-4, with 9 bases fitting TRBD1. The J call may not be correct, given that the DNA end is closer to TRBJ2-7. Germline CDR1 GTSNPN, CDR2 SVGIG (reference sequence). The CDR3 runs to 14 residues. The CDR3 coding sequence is TGTGCCTGGAGTGCGGGACAGGGTCCCTACGAGCAGTACTTC. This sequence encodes CAWSAGQGPYEQYF.

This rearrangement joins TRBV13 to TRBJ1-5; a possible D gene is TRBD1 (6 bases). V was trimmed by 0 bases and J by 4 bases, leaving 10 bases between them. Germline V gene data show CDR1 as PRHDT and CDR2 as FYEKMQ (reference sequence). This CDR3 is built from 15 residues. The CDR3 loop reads CASSLGPGANQPQHF. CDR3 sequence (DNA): TGTGCCAGCAGCTTAGGCCCGGGGGCGAATCAGCCCCAGCATTTT.

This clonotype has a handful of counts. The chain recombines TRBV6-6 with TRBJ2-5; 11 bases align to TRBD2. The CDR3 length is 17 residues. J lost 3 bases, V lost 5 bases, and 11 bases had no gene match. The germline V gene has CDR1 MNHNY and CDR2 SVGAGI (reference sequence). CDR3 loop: CASSPYVQLAGEETQYF. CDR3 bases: TGTGCCAGCAGTCCCTATGTCCAACTAGCGGGAGAAGAGACCCAGTACTTC.

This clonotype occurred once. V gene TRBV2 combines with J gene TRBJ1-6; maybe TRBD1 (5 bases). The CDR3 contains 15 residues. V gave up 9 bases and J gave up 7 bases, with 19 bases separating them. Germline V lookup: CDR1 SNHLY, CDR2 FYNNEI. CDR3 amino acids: CASRGEGRRNSPLHF. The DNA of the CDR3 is TGTGCCAGTAGGGGAGAGGGAAGAAGGAATTCACCCCTCCACTTT. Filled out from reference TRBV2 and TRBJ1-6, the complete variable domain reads EPEVTQTPSHQVTQMGQEVILRCVPISNHLYFYWYRQILGQKVEFLVSFYNNEISEKSEIFDDQFSVERPDGSNFTLKIRSTKLEDSAMYFCASRGEGRRNSPLHFGNGTRLTVT.

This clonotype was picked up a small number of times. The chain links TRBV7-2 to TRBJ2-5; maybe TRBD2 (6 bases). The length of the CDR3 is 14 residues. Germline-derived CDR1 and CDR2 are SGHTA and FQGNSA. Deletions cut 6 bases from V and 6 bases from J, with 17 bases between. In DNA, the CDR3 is TGTGCCAGCAGGCCCGGGGGTGATCGGAAGACCCAGTACTTC. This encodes CASRPGGDRKTQYF.

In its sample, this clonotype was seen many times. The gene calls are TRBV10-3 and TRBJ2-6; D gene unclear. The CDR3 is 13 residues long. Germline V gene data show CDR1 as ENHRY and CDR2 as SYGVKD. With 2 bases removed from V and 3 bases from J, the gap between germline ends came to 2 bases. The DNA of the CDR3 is TGTGCCATCAGTGAGGATGGGGCCAACGTCCTGACTTTC. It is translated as CAISEDGANVLTF.

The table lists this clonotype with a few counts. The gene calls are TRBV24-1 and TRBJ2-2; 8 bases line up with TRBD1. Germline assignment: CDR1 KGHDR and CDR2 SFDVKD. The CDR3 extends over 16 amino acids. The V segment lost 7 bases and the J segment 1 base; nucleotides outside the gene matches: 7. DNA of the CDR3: TGTGCCACCAGACCCAGACAGGGGAGGAACACCGGGGAGCTGTTTTTT. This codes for CATRPRQGRNTGELFF.

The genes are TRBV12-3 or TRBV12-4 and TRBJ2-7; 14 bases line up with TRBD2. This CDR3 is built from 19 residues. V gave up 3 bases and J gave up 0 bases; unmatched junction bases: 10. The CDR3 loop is CASSFFRTSGGNSSYEQYF. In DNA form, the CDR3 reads TGTGCCAGCAGTTTCTTCCGGACTAGCGGGGGGAATAGCTCCTACGAGCAGTACTTC.

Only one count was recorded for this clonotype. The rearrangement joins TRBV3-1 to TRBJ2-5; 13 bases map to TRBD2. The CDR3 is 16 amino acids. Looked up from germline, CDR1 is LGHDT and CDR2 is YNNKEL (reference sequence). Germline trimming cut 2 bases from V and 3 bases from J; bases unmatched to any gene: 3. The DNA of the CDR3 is TGTGCCAGCAGCCAACCTGGACTAGCGGGGGAAGAGACCCAGTACTTC. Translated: CASSQPGLAGEETQYF.

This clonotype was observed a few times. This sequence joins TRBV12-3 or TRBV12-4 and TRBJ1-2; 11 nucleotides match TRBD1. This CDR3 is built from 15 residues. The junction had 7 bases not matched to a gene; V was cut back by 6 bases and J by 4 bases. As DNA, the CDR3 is TGTGCCAGCAGCGGAGAGGGGACAGGGGGCTATGGCTACACCTTC. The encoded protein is CASSGEGTGGYGYTF.

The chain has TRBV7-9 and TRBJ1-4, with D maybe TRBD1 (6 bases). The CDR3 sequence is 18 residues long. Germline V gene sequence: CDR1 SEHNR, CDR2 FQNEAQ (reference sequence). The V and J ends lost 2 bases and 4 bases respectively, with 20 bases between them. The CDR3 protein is CASSLLGGIRTFNEKLFF. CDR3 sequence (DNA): TGTGCCAGCAGCTTATTAGGGGGGATTCGGACCTTTAATGAAAAACTGTTTTTT. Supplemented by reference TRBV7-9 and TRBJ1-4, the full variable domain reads DTGVSQNPRHKITKRGQNVTFRCDPISEHNRLYWYRQTLGQGPEFLTYFQNEAQLEKSRLLSDRFSAERPKGSFSTLEIQRTEQGDSAMYLCASSLLGGIRTFNEKLFFGSGTQLSVL.

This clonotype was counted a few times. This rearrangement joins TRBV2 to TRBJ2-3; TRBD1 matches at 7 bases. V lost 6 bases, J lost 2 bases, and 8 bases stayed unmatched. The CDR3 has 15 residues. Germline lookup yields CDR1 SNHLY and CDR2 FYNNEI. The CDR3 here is CASSSGQADTDTQYF. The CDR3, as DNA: TGTGCCAGCAGCTCCGGACAGGCTGACACAGATACGCAGTATTTT.

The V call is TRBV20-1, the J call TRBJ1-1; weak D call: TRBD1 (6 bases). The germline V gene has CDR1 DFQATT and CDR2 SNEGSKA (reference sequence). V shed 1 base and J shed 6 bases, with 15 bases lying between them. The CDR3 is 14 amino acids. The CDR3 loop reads CSARAGDAFSEAFF. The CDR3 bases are TGCAGTGCTAGAGCAGGGGATGCCTTCTCTGAAGCTTTCTTT.